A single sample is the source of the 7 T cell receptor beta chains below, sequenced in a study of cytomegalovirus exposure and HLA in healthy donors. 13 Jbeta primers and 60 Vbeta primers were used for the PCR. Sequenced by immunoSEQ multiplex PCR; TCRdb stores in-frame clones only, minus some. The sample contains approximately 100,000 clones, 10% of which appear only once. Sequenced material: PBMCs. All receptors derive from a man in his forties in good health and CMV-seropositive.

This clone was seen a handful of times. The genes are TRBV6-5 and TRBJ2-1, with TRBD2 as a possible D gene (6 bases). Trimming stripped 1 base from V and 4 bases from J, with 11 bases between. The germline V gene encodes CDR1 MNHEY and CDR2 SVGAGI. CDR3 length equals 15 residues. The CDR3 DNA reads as TGTGCCAGCAGTTACTTTGGGACTCAGTACAATGAGCAGTTCTTC. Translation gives CASSYFGTQYNEQFF.

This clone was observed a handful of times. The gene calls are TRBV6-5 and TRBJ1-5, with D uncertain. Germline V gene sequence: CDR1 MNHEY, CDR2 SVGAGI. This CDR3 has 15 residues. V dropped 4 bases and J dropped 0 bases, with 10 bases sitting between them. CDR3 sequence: CASSFTGSSNQPQHF. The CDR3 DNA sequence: TGTGCCAGCAGTTTCACCGGGAGTAGCAATCAGCCCCAGCATTTT.

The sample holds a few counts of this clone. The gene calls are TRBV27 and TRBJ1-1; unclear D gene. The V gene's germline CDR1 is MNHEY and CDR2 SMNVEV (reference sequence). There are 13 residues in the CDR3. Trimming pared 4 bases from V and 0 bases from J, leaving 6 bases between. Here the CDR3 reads CASSSGMNTEAFF. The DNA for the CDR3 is TGTGCCAGCAGTTCAGGAATGAACACTGAAGCTTTCTTT.

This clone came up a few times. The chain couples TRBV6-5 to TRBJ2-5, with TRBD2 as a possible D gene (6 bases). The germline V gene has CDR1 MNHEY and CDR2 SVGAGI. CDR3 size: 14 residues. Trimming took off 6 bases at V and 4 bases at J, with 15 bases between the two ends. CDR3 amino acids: CASRFGGNRETQYF. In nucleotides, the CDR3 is TGTGCCAGCAGATTCGGAGGGAATCGAGAGACCCAGTACTTC.

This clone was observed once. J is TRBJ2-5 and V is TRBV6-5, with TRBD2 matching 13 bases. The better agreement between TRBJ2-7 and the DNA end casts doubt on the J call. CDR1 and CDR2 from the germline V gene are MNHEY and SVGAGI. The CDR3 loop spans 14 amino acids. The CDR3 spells CASSPGLAGYEQYF. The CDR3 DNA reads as TGTGCCAGCAGTCCGGGACTAGCGGGATACGAGCAGTACTTC.

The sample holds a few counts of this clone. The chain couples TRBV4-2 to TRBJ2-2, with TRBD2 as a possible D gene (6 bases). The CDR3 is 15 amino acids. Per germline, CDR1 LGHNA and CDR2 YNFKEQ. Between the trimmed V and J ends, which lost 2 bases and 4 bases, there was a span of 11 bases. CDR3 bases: TGTGCCAGCAGCCAACCTAGGACTACCACCGGGGAGCTGTTTTTT. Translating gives CASSQPRTTTGELFF.

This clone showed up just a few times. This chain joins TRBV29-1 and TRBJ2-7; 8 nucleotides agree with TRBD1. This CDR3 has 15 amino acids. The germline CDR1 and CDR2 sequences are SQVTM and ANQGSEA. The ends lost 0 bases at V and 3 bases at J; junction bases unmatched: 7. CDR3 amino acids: CSVEDRWTGRYEQYF. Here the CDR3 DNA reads TGCAGCGTTGAAGATCGATGGACAGGGCGCTACGAGCAGTACTTC.